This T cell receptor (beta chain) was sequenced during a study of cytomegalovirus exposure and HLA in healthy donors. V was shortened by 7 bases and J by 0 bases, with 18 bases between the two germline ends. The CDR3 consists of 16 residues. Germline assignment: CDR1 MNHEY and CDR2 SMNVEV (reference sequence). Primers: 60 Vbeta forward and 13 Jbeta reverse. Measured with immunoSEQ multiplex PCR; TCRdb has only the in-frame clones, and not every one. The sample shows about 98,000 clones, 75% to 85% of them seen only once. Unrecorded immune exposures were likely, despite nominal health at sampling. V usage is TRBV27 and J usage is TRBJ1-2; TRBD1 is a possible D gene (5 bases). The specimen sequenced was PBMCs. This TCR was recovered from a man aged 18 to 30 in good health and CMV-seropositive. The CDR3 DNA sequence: TGTGCCAGCACGACATGGCAGGGAAAAGCTAACTATGGCTACACCTTC. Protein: CASTTWQGKANYGYTF.